The 10 T cell receptor beta chains below come from one sample, sequenced in a study of monozygotic twins with inflammatory bowel disease. TCRdb reprocessed the 5' RACE reads, keeping one entry per CDR3 protein, no DNA. The sample includes under 200,000 distinct CDR3 sequences. Sequencing used blood. These receptors were collected from a human donor with ulcerative colitis or Crohn's disease, or a healthy co-twin of an affected twin (not recorded which).

The CDR3: CASSPDRVSGELFF. The rearrangement uses TRBV4-2 and TRBJ2-2; the D call from TCRdb, TRBD1, cannot be confirmed without DNA. This CDR3 is built from 14 residues. Germline CDR1 and CDR2: LGHNA and YNFKEQ.

The chain recombines TRBV6-1 with TRBJ2-1; the D call from TCRdb, TRBD1, cannot be confirmed without DNA. Germline V gene data show CDR1 as MNHNS and CDR2 as SASEGT. The CDR3 sequence is 14 residues long. The chain's CDR3 is CASSISGAYNEQFF.

This chain joins TRBV12-3 or TRBV12-4 and TRBJ2-1; without DNA, the TCRdb call of TRBD1 cannot be checked. This CDR3 has 12 residues. The CDR3 region is CASSSQGSEQFF.

The V gene is TRBV7-9, the J gene TRBJ2-7; TCRdb returns TRBD2, unconfirmable since there is no DNA. The CDR3 consists of 13 residues. Germline V gene data show CDR1 as SEHNR and CDR2 as FQNEAQ (reference sequence). CDR3 sequence reads: CATSPGTSYEQYF.

The gene calls are TRBV11-2 and TRBJ2-2; TCRdb designates TRBD1, a call that cannot be tested without DNA. The CDR3 length is 16 residues. Germline-derived CDR1 and CDR2 are SGHAT and FQNNGV. The CDR3 region is CASSFKTAGNTGELFF.

This chain links TRBV15 with TRBJ2-7; lacking DNA, the TRBD2 call made by TCRdb goes unchecked. The V gene's germline CDR1 is LNHNV and CDR2 YYDKDF (reference sequence). CDR3 length equals 14 residues. The CDR3 reads CATSRDPGGYEQYF.

V gene TRBV5-6 combines with J gene TRBJ1-2. The CDR3 covers 15 residues. Germline V gene lookup returns CDR1 SGHDT and CDR2 YYEEEE. This chain's CDR3 is CASSVTSFPNYGYTF.

The V call is TRBV5-1, the J call TRBJ2-2. The CDR3 totals 14 residues. Looked up from germline, CDR1 is SGHRS and CDR2 is YFSETQ. The CDR3 here is CASSLGTDTGELFF.

The chain combines TRBV15 with TRBJ2-5; the TCRdb D gene call, TRBD2, has no DNA to confirm it. This CDR3 is 16 amino acids long. Germline lookup yields CDR1 LNHNV and CDR2 YYDKDF (reference sequence). This chain's CDR3 is CATSRVLAGLQETQYF.

The chain couples TRBV19 to TRBJ1-5. The CDR3 is 12 residues long. Germline values: CDR1 LNHDA, CDR2 SQIVND (reference sequence). CDR3 residues: CASSMPPSPQHF.